This T cell receptor (beta chain) was found in a study of CD8 T cells in ankylosing spondylitis. This clonotype showed up just a few times. The antigen is not known. TCRdb ran MiXCR on the 5' RACE reads and lists one entry per CDR3 protein. The data hold around 340,000 distinct CDR3 sequences, with roughly 15% observed a single time. Study-wide results and limits: Reports say disease-linked clones showed up significantly more in matched ankylosing spondylitis synovial fluid. Roughly eight highly homologous variants made up a TCR beta motif that seemed to typify ankylosing spondylitis blood. Some of these motif variants have turned up before, in reports on reactive arthritis synovial fluid and blood.

The CDR3 runs 15 residues. Germline CDR1 and CDR2: MGHRA and YSYEKL. J gave up 3 bases and V 7 bases, and 12 bases lay outside the gene matches. The sequence came from a male donor with ankylosing spondylitis or in good health (not recorded which). Sequencing was performed on blood, either unsorted or a sorted T cell fraction (not recorded which). The gene calls are TRBV4-1 and TRBJ2-7, with 7 bases aligning to TRBD2. In nucleotides, the CDR3 is TGCGCCAGCACCCCCGGGGGGTACAATCTCTACGAGCAGTACTTC. Protein product: CASTPGGYNLYEQYF.